What follows are 29 T cell receptor beta chains derived from one specimen sequenced in a study of cytomegalovirus exposure and HLA in healthy donors. Primers: 60 Vbeta forward and 13 Jbeta reverse. Libraries were prepared by immunoSEQ multiplex PCR; TCRdb keeps only in-frame clonotypes and omits some of them. The specimen's table records about 160,000 clones. The sample consisted of PBMCs. Every receptor here comes from a woman aged 45-59 years in good health and CMV-seronegative.

The chain employs TRBV6-1 and TRBJ1-2; TRBD1 agrees at 7 bases. Germline CDR1 is MNHNS and CDR2 is SASEGT. The CDR3 sequence is 12 residues long. After removal of 10 bases from V and 4 bases from J, the junction contained 6 bases not matched to a gene. The CDR3, as DNA: TGTGCCACTTCGACAGGGATCTATGGCTACACCTTC. Amino acid sequence: CATSTGIYGYTF.

CDR3 DNA: TGTGCCAGCAGTCGGGACGGGGACACCTACGAGCAGTACTTC. It codes for CASSRDGDTYEQYF. The rearrangement uses TRBV28 and TRBJ2-7; tentative D call: TRBD1 (6 bases). Trimming cost V 5 bases and J 2 bases, with 13 bases left between them. The CDR3 sequence is 14 residues long. From germline, CDR1 is MDHEN and CDR2 SYDVKM.

The chain links TRBV4-2 to TRBJ2-7; TRBD1 agrees at 8 bases. This CDR3 contains 15 residues. V was pared by 3 bases and J by 2 bases, with 6 bases of the junction left unmatched. CDR1 LGHNA and CDR2 YNFKEQ come from the germline V gene. The DNA for the CDR3 is TGTGCCAGCAGCCAGCAGGGGGCACCGGCCTACGAGCAGTACTTC. Translating gives CASSQQGAPAYEQYF.

The genes are TRBV19 and TRBJ1-3; 10 positions agree with TRBD1. CDR3 length equals 14 residues. The germline V gene has CDR1 LNHDA and CDR2 SQIVND (reference sequence). Losses at the gene ends were 7 bases for V and 6 bases for J; bases not matched to a gene: 6. Here the CDR3 reads CASTWTGGENTIYF. In DNA form, the CDR3 reads TGTGCCAGTACCTGGACAGGGGGAGAAAACACCATATATTTT.

V and J are TRBV11-2 and TRBJ1-2, with 7 bases matching TRBD1. The CDR3 runs to 13 residues. The germline V gene encodes CDR1 SGHAT and CDR2 FQNNGV. The ends lost 5 bases at V and 8 bases at J; junction bases unmatched: 8. CDR3 coding DNA: TGTGCCAGCAGCCGATTACAGGGGCCCGGCTACACCTTC. It yields the protein CASSRLQGPGYTF. The complete variable domain, with remaining parts taken from reference TRBV11-2 and TRBJ1-2, reads EAGVAQSPRYKIIEKRQSVAFWCNPISGHATLYWYQQILGQGPKLLIQFQNNGVVDDSQLPKDRFSAERLKGVDSTLKIQPAKLEDSAVYLCASSRLQGPGYTFGSGTRLTVV.

The CDR3 nucleotides read TGTGCCAGCTCAAACGGGAATTACAATGAGCAGTTCTTC. Amino acids: CASSNGNYNEQFF. V gene TRBV18 combines with J gene TRBJ2-1; a possible D gene is TRBD2 (5 bases). This CDR3 region has 13 residues. The germline V gene has CDR1 KGHSH and CDR2 LQKENI. The V and J ends lost 5 bases and 4 bases respectively, with 9 bases between them.

This sequence joins TRBV30 and TRBJ2-1; D is perhaps TRBD2 (6 bases). V dropped 7 bases and J dropped 9 bases, with 16 bases sitting between them. CDR3 length: 12 residues. CDR1 GTSNPN and CDR2 SVGIG come from the germline V gene (reference sequence). The CDR3 is CASLDYLGEQFF. The DNA of the CDR3 is TGTGCCTCCTTGGACTATTTAGGTGAGCAGTTCTTC.

J is TRBJ2-3 and V is TRBV6-1, with TRBD1 matching over 8 bases. The CDR3 runs to 17 residues. After removal of 2 bases from V and 5 bases from J, the junction contained 12 bases not matched to a gene. CDR1 MNHNS and CDR2 SASEGT come from the germline V gene. CDR3 region: CASSEYSVGTGGDTQYF. The DNA of the CDR3 is TGTGCCAGCAGTGAATACTCCGTCGGAACAGGGGGAGATACGCAGTATTTT.

The chain links TRBV18 to TRBJ1-1; the match to TRBD1 covers 8 bases. Germline V gene sequence: CDR1 KGHSH, CDR2 LQKENI. There are 15 residues in the CDR3. V trimming: 6 bases; J trimming: 5 bases; junction bases outside the gene matches: 11. The CDR3 DNA reads as TGTGCCAGCTCCGCAGAAGGGCAGGGGGCAACTGAAGCTTTCTTT. Its protein product is CASSAEGQGATEAFF.

The gene calls are TRBV28 and TRBJ2-7; D unclear. The V and J ends lost 8 bases and 0 bases respectively, with 14 bases between them. The CDR3 runs to 14 residues. Germline CDR1 MDHEN, CDR2 SYDVKM. CDR3 residues: CASAFRPPSYEQYF. Written as DNA, the CDR3 is TGTGCCAGCGCATTCAGGCCCCCCTCCTACGAGCAGTACTTC.

The DNA for the CDR3 is TGCGCCAGTGAGACTAGCGGGGGAGAGACCCAGTACTTC. Translated: CASETSGGETQYF. The chain recombines TRBV5-1 with TRBJ2-5, with 12 positions matching TRBD2. With V trimmed by 8 bases and J by 4 bases, 3 bases remained unmatched. Germline V gives CDR1 SGHRS, CDR2 YFSETQ. This CDR3 comprises 13 residues.

The V gene is TRBV27, the J gene TRBJ2-7; TRBD2 agrees at 7 bases. Germline CDR1 reads MNHEY; CDR2 reads SMNVEV (reference sequence). This CDR3 contains 14 residues. V was pared by 6 bases and J by 0 bases, with 5 bases of the junction left unmatched. The DNA of the CDR3 is TGTGCCAGCAGCCGTAGCGGGCCCTCCTACGAGCAGTACTTC. Its translation: CASSRSGPSYEQYF.

The V and J genes are TRBV7-3 and TRBJ1-2, with D tentatively TRBD1 (6 bases). CDR3 length: 14 amino acids. The germline V gene has CDR1 SGHTA and CDR2 FQGTGA. Trimming stripped 5 bases from V and 4 bases from J, with 14 bases between. The CDR3 spells CASSLGGDSYGYTF. The CDR3 nucleotides are TGTGCCAGCAGCCTAGGGGGGGATTCCTATGGCTACACCTTC.

The V gene is TRBV30, the J gene TRBJ2-1; 9 positions agree with TRBD1. V shed 4 bases and J 9 bases; nucleotides not matched to a gene: 13. The CDR3 is made up of 15 amino acids. Per germline, CDR1 GTSNPN and CDR2 SVGIG (reference sequence). The CDR3 loop is CAWTFIGTGISEQFF. The CDR3 DNA reads TGTGCCTGGACCTTTATCGGGACAGGGATTAGTGAGCAGTTCTTC.

V is TRBV5-5 and J is TRBJ2-7, with 12 positions matching TRBD2. The CDR3 loop spans 15 amino acids. Losses at the gene ends were 4 bases for V and 6 bases for J; bases not matched to a gene: 8. Germline CDR1 is SGHKS and CDR2 is YYEKEE (reference sequence). CDR3 sequence: CASSAASGGAFEQYF. Written as DNA, the CDR3 is TGTGCCAGCAGCGCGGCTAGCGGGGGGGCTTTCGAGCAGTACTTC.

The chain recombines TRBV9 with TRBJ1-2; TRBD1 matches 7 bases. Germline values: CDR1 SGDLS, CDR2 YYNGEE. The CDR3 is 15 residues long. Trimming took 7 bases from V and 3 from J; bases not matched to a gene: 12. The CDR3 loop is CASWGDQGEDYGYTF. Here the CDR3 DNA reads TGTGCCAGCTGGGGGGATCAGGGGGAGGACTATGGCTACACCTTC.

The J gene is TRBJ2-7, the V gene TRBV6-1, with D possibly TRBD1 on 6 matching bases. CDR3 length: 10 amino acids. The germline gives CDR1 MNHNS, CDR2 SASEGT. The germline V and J ends were trimmed by 7 bases and 6 bases, with 7 bases remaining between them. In nucleotides, the CDR3 is TGTGCCAGCAAAGGGGGCGAGCAGTACTTC. Its translation is CASKGGEQYF.

This sequence joins TRBV20-1 and TRBJ2-7, with 7 bases aligning to TRBD1. CDR1 is DFQATT and CDR2 is SNEGSKA in the germline V gene (reference sequence). The CDR3 is made up of 11 amino acids. With 3 bases clipped from V and 5 bases from J, the junction kept 1 base outside the gene matches. The CDR3 sequence is CSASRGNEQYF. CDR3 in DNA: TGCAGTGCTAGCAGGGGGAACGAGCAGTACTTC.

V gene TRBV19 combines with J gene TRBJ1-2; a weak D match, TRBD1 (5 bases). Germline CDR1 LNHDA, CDR2 SQIVND (reference sequence). V was trimmed by 6 bases and J by 3 bases, leaving 8 bases between them. The CDR3 extends over 12 amino acids. CDR3 in amino acids: CASSGQDYGYTF. In DNA form, the CDR3 reads TGTGCCAGTAGCGGACAAGACTATGGCTACACCTTC.

The gene calls are TRBV19 and TRBJ1-1, with 8 bases identical to TRBD1. Germline loops: CDR1 LNHDA, CDR2 SQIVND (reference sequence). The CDR3 sequence is 12 residues long. The trim removed 8 bases at V and 5 bases at J, leaving 4 bases unmatched. The CDR3 region is CASVTGGTEAFF. In DNA, the CDR3 is TGTGCCAGTGTAACAGGGGGGACTGAAGCTTTCTTT.

The chain couples TRBV7-2 to TRBJ2-2; 9 nucleotides agree with TRBD2. The J segment lost 4 bases and the V segment lost 5 bases, leaving 11 bases of the junction unmatched. The CDR3 extends over 17 amino acids. Germline assignment: CDR1 SGHTA and CDR2 FQGNSA. The CDR3 is CASSQVRGRAATGELFF. Written as DNA, the CDR3 is TGTGCCAGCAGCCAGGTCCGCGGGAGGGCGGCCACCGGGGAGCTGTTTTTT.

The J gene is TRBJ2-5, the V gene TRBV20-1; D is uncertain. V lost 0 bases and J lost 10, with 9 bases in between. CDR3 length equals 11 residues. CDR1 is DFQATT and CDR2 is SNEGSKA in the germline V gene (reference sequence). In nucleotides, the CDR3 is TGCAGTGCTAGAGAATACGAGGTCCAGTACTTC. It codes for CSAREYEVQYF.

CDR3 in DNA: TGTGCCAGCAGTCTGAGCGGAATCTACGAGCAGTACTTC. Translated, it gives CASSLSGIYEQYF. The chain has TRBV9 and TRBJ2-7, with D perhaps TRBD2 (5 bases). Germline CDR1 SGDLS, CDR2 YYNGEE. V was pared by 5 bases and J by 3 bases, with 12 bases between. The CDR3 runs to 13 residues.

The CDR3 protein is CASSPNRGTDTQYF. CDR3 DNA: TGTGCCAGCAGTCCCAACAGGGGCACAGATACGCAGTATTTT. The rearrangement links TRBV28 to TRBJ2-3; tentative D call: TRBD1 (6 bases). Germline V lookup: CDR1 MDHEN, CDR2 SYDVKM. This CDR3 has 14 residues. Trimming took off 5 bases at V and 1 base at J, with 10 bases between the two ends.

The J gene is TRBJ2-2, the V gene TRBV7-3; 8 nucleotides align to TRBD1. This CDR3 contains 16 residues. The germline gives CDR1 SGHTA, CDR2 FQGTGA. V shed 1 base, J shed 6 bases, and the junction held 7 bases outside the gene matches. CDR3 DNA: TGTGCCAGCAGCTTAAGTATGGACAGGGCCTCCGGGGAGCTGTTTTTT. Protein sequence: CASSLSMDRASGELFF.

The V call is TRBV5-1, the J call TRBJ2-7; possibly TRBD2 for D (7 bases). CDR1 is SGHRS, CDR2 YFSETQ, per germline. The V gene lost 0 bases and the J gene lost 6 bases, with 25 bases spanning the gap. There are 18 residues in the CDR3. The CDR3 nucleotides are TGCGCCAGCAGCTTGGTTGGGGGCTGGCGGGAGTTCGAGGGCGAGCAGTACTTC. Its protein product is CASSLVGGWREFEGEQYF.

The V call is TRBV20-1, the J call TRBJ2-1; 8 bases are shared with TRBD1. Per the germline V gene, CDR1 is DFQATT and CDR2 is SNEGSKA (reference sequence). This CDR3 is built from 11 residues. The CDR3 spells CSAGQANEQFF. The CDR3 DNA reads TGCAGCGCGGGACAGGCAAATGAGCAGTTCTTC.

The chain recombines TRBV4-3 with TRBJ1-3; maybe TRBD1 (5 bases). CDR3 size: 16 residues. CDR1 is LGHNA and CDR2 is YSLEER in the germline V gene. V dropped 0 bases and J dropped 3 bases, with 12 bases sitting between them. The CDR3 protein is CASSQDARQGGNTIYF. The CDR3 DNA reads as TGCGCCAGCAGCCAAGATGCGAGGCAGGGTGGAAACACCATATATTTT.

The chain uses TRBV5-1 and TRBJ1-4; 8 bases line up with TRBD1. The V and J ends lost 4 bases and 5 bases, in that order; junction bases with no gene match: 7. The CDR3 loop spans 15 amino acids. The germline gives CDR1 SGHRS, CDR2 YFSETQ. The CDR3 loop reads CASSLDRGRNEKLFF. CDR3 in DNA: TGCGCCAGCAGCCTAGACAGGGGCCGGAATGAAAAACTGTTTTTT. The variable domain in full, completed from reference TRBV5-1 and TRBJ1-4, reads KAGVTQTPRYLIKTRGQQVTLSCSPISGHRSVSWYQQTPGQGLQFLFEYFSETQRNKGNFPGRFSGRQFSNSRSEMNVSTLELGDSALYLCASSLDRGRNEKLFFGSGTQLSVL.